Listed below are T cell receptor beta chains from one sample, sequenced in a study of blood T cell repertoires in COVID-19. Profiled with immunoSEQ multiplex PCR; TCRdb holds only in-frame clones, not every one. The sample lists around 170,000 clones; roughly 86% were seen once. The sequencing input was PBMCs or T cells enriched from blood (not recorded which). The source is a woman younger than 45 who had recovered from COVID-19. Each CDR3 is given with its conserved first and last residue. Not every row has a clone size; where given, it reads once, few, many or a size class.

-,TRBV10-3,TRBJ2-7,CAISELPGDEQYF
-,TRBV7-8,TRBJ2-7,CASSLVGGELAYEQYF
-,TRBV18,TRBJ2-1,CASSPPLFAESSYNEQFF
-,TRBV5-4,TRBJ1-1,CASSRQGPNTEAFF
-,TRBV5-4,TRBJ2-1,CASGNGGSRYNEQFF
-,TRBV6-5,TRBJ1-2,CASWSRYEDGYTF
-,TRBV7-3,TRBJ2-1,CASSSRTSGGTNEQFF
-,TRBV3-1/TRBV3-2,TRBJ2-1,CASSQDLNLYNEQFF
-,TRBV5-1,TRBJ2-3,CASSLEGGRAVTQYF
-,TRBV5-8,TRBJ1-3,CASSPTGDGNTIYF
-,TRBV5-1,TRBJ2-2,CASSPIQGRAGELFF
-,TRBV19,TRBJ1-3,CASSIRRTAQGSGNTIYF
-,TRBV30,TRBJ1-2,CAWSPGHSTGYTF
-,TRBV28,TRBJ1-2,CASSTKRDSENVLF
once,TRBV24-1,TRBJ2-5,CATARADPRETQYF
-,TRBV5-1,TRBJ2-7,CASSIGGTSGSFKQYF
few,TRBV11-2,TRBJ2-7,CASSRTSGGYEQYF
-,TRBV5-1,TRBJ2-1,CASSLPADYPYNEQFF
once,TRBV27,TRBJ2-3,CASSLVAGIGTDTQYF
-,TRBV12-3/TRBV12-4,TRBJ1-1,CASSPTVNTEAFF
-,TRBV2,TRBJ1-1,CASSRLLNLDEAFF
-,TRBV5-1,TRBJ2-1,CASSLFGTDAYNEQFF
-,TRBV10-1,TRBJ2-7,CASSRDRRTEQYF
once,TRBV4-1,TRBJ1-5,CASSQDEDRMDSNQPQHF
-,TRBV19,TRBJ2-3,CASSIQGQGTDTQYF
-,TRBV29-1,TRBJ2-1,CSAAGTSGSNEQFF
-,TRBV28,TRBJ1-1,CASRGDTEAFF
-,TRBV27,TRBJ2-1,CASSFGLLPSNEQFF
-,TRBV14,TRBJ2-1,CASSPTGGHQYNEQFF
-,TRBV4-1,TRBJ2-2,CASSQTLAGGSGELFF
-,TRBV6-5,TRBJ1-2,CASNTQNLNYGYTF
-,TRBV11-3,TRBJ1-4,CATQLDSYEKLFF
-,TRBV3-1/TRBV3-2,TRBJ1-3,CASSPGQDPGNTIYF
-,TRBV24-1,TRBJ2-1,CATSDQSGDSYNEQFF
-,TRBV19,TRBJ1-5,CASADRPYQPQHF
few,TRBV20-1,TRBJ2-1,CSARRDNEQFF
-,TRBV2,TRBJ2-5,CASSPTSGRGETQYF
-,TRBV13,TRBJ2-7,CASKTGSYEQYF
few,TRBV7-2,TRBJ2-1,CASSSQGLAGDEQFF
-,TRBV2,TRBJ2-1,CASSEVAGGPYNEQFF
-,TRBV13,TRBJ1-1,CASSRRTVEAFF
-,TRBV19,TRBJ2-1,CASSIRTNRGQKGNEQFF
-,TRBV6-1,TRBJ1-4,CASSERQGLFEKLFF
-,TRBV6-5,TRBJ2-2,CASTGGGVLGELFF
-,TRBV7-6,TRBJ2-2,CASSISGEGGELFF
-,TRBV7-9,TRBJ1-1,CASSFPGGGEAFF
-,TRBV4-2,TRBJ2-5,CASSPFGTGEGETQYF
-,TRBV7-9,TRBJ2-5,CASSDYSQGRETQYF
-,TRBV19,TRBJ2-3,CASSIPGQGKKRPSTDTQYF
once,TRBV7-9,TRBJ2-7,CASSPSSWGGGYEQYF
-,TRBV11-2,TRBJ2-3,CASSLGQGTTSTDTQYF
once,TRBV7-9,TRBJ2-7,CASSLSGLLYEQYF
-,TRBV11-2,TRBJ2-7,CATGLDLAGEQYF